This T cell receptor beta chain was documented in a study of tumor-infiltrating lymphocytes in glioblastoma multiforme. Study outcomes and limitations: The T cells in this sample were not sorted into functional subsets. RNA-based TCR sequencing may distort clone frequencies, since cells carry unequal TCR transcript numbers.

Multiple V-beta primers and a C-beta primer amplified TCRB from RNA. TCRB-specific cDNA synthesis used 0.4 to 0.65 ug of total RNA. No unique molecular identifiers were described for these TCRB libraries. TCRdb used MiXCR to reprocess the multiplex PCR reads, holding one entry per CDR3 protein. The sample contains roughly 15,000 distinct CDR3 sequences, around 70% of which appear only once. Concerning this clonotype itself: Antigen specificity is unknown.

In germline, CDR1 is SGHAT, CDR2 FQNNGV. Deletions cut 5 bases from V and 2 bases from J, with 13 bases between. The CDR3 consists of 15 residues. The material sequenced was brain tumor tissue. This sequence was found in a male donor with glioblastoma. The chain recombines TRBV11-2 with TRBJ2-1; D uncertain. In DNA, the CDR3 is TGTGCCAGCAGCCATAGAGCCCAAACCTACAATGAGCAGTTCTTC. Protein sequence: CASSHRAQTYNEQFF.